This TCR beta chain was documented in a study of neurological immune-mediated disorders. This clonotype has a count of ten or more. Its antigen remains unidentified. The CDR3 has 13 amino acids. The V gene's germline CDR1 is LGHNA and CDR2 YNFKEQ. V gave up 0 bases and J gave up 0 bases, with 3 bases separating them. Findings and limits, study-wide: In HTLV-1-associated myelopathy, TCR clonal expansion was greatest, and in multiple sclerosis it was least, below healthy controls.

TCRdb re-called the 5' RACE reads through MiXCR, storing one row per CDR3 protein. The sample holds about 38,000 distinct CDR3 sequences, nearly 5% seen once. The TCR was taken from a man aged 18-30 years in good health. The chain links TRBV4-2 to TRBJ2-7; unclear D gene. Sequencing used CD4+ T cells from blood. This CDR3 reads CASSQDISYEQYF. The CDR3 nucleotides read TGTGCCAGCAGCCAAGACATCTCCTACGAGCAGTACTTC.